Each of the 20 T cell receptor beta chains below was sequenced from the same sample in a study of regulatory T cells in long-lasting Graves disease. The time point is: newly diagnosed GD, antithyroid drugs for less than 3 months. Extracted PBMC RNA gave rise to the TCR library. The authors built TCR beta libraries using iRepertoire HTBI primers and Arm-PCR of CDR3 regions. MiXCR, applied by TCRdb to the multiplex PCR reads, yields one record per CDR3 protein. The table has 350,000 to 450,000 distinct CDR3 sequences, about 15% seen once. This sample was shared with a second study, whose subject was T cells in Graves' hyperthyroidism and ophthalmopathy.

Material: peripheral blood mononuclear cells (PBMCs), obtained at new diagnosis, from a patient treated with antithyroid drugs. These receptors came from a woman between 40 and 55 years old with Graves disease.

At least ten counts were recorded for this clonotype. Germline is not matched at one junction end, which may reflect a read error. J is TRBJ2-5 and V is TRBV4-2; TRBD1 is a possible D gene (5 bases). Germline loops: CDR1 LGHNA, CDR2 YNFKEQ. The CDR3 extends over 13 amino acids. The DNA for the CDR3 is TGCGCCAGCAGCCAGGGTCCCCAAGAGACCCAGTACTTC. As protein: CASSQGPQETQYF.

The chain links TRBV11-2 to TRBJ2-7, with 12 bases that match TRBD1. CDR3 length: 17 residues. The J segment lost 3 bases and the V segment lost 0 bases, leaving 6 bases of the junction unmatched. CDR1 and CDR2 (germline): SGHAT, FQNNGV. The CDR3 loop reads CASSLEGQGAGGYEQYF. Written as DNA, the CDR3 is TGTGCCAGCAGCTTAGAGGGACAGGGGGCCGGGGGCTACGAGCAGTACTTC.

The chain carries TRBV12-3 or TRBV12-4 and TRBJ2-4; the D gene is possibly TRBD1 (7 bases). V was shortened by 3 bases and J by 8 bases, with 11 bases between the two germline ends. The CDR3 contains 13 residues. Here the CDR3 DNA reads TGTGCCAGCAGTTTCGGCAGGGGGGACATTCAGTACTTC. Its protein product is CASSFGRGDIQYF.

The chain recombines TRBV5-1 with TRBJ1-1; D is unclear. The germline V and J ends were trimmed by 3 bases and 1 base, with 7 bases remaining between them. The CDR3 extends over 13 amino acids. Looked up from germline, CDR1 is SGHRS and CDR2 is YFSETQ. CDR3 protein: CASSYQPNTEAFF. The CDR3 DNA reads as TGCGCCAGCAGCTACCAGCCGAACACTGAAGCTTTCTTT.

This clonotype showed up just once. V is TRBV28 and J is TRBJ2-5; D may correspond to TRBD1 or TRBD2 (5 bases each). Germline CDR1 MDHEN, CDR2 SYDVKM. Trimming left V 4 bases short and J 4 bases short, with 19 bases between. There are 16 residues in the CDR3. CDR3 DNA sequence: TGTGCCAGCAGTTCCTACGCCAGGGAGTTGGGAGAGACCCAGTACTTC. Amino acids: CASSSYARELGETQYF.

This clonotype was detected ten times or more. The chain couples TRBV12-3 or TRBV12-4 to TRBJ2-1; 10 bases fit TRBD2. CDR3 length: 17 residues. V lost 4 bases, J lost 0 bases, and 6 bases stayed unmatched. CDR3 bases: TGTGCCAGCAGTTCCCCGGGACTAGCGACCTCCTACAATGAGCAGTTCTTC. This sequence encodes CASSSPGLATSYNEQFF.

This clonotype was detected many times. CDR3 region: CASSLTPTSYEQYF. The CDR3 bases are TGTGCCAGCAGTTTAACCCCTACAAGCTACGAGCAGTACTTC. The chain is built from TRBV27 and TRBJ2-7; D gene unclear. Germline V gene data show CDR1 as MNHEY and CDR2 as SMNVEV (reference sequence). V gave up 2 bases and J gave up 3 bases, with 11 bases separating them. The CDR3 covers 14 residues.

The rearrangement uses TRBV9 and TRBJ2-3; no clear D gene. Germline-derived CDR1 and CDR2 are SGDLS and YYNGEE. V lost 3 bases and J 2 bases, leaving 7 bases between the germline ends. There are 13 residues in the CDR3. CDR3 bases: TGTGCCAGCAGCGCCTTTGACACAGATACGCAGTATTTT. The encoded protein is CASSAFDTDTQYF.

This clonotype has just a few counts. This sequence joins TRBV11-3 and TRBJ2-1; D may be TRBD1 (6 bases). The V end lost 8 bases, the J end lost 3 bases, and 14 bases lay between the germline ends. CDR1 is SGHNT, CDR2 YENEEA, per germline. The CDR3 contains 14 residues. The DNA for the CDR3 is TGTGCCAGCGGCCCGCAGGGACACTACAATGAGCAGTTCTTC. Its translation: CASGPQGHYNEQFF.

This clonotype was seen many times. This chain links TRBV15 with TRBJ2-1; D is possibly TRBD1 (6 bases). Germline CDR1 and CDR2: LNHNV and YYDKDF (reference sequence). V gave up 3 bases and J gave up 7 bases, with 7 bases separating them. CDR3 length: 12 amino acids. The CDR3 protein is CATSSRGNEQFF. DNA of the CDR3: TGTGCCACCAGCAGTAGGGGGAATGAGCAGTTCTTC.

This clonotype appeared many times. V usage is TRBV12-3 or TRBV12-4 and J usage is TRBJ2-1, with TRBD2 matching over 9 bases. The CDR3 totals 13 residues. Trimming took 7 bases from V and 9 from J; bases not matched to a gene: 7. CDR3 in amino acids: CASTRVREGEQFF. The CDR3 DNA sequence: TGTGCCAGCACGCGCGTGCGGGAGGGTGAGCAGTTCTTC.

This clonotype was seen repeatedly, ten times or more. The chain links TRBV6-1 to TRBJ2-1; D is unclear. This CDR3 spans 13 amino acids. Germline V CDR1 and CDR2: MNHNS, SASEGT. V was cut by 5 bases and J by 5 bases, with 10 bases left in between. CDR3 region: CASSLNLDNEQFF. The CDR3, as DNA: TGTGCCAGCAGTCTAAACCTGGACAATGAGCAGTTCTTC.

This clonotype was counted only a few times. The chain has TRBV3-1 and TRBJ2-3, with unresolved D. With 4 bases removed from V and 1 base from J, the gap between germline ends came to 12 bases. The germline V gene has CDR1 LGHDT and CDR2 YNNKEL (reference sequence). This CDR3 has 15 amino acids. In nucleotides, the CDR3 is TGTGCCAGCAGCCCTAGGTCCCAGGGCACAGATACGCAGTATTTT. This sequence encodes CASSPRSQGTDTQYF.

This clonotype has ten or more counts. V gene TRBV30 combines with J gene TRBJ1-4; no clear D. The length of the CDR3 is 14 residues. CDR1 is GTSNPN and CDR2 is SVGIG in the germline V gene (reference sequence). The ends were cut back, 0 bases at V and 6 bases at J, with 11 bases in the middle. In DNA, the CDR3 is TGTGCCTGGAGTGTAGCAGGAGGCGATGAAAAACTGTTTTTT. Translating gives CAWSVAGGDEKLFF. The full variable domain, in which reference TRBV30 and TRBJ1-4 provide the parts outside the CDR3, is SQTIHQWPATLVQPVGSPLSLECTVEGTSNPNLYWYRQAAGRGLQLLFYSVGIGQISSEVPQNLSASRPQDRQFILSSKKLLLSDSGFYLCAWSVAGGDEKLFFGSGTQLSVL.

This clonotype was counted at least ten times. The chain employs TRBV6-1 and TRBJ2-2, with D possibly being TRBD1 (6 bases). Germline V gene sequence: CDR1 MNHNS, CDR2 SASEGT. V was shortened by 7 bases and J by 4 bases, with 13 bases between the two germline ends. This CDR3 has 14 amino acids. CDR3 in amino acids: CASMKGVSTGELFF. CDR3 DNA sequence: TGTGCCAGCATGAAGGGGGTCAGCACCGGGGAGCTGTTTTTT.

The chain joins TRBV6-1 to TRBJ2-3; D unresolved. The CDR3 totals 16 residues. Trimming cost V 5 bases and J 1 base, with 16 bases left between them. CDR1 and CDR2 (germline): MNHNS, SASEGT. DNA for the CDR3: TGTGCCAGCAGTCGTACGGGCCGCTCGGGCACAGATACGCAGTATTTT. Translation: CASSRTGRSGTDTQYF.

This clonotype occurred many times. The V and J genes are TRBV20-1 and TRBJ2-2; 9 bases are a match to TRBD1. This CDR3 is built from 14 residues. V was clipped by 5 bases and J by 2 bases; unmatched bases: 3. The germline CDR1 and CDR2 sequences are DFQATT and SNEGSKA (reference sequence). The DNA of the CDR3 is TGCAGTGCTCGGACAGGGGCCAACACCGGGGAGCTGTTTTTT. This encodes CSARTGANTGELFF.

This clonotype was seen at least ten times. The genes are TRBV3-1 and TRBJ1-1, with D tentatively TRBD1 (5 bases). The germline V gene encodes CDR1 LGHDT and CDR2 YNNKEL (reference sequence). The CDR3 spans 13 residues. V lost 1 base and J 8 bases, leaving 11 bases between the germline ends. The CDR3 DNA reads TGTGCCAGCAGCCAAGTCAGCCGGGACGAAGCTTTCTTT. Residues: CASSQVSRDEAFF.

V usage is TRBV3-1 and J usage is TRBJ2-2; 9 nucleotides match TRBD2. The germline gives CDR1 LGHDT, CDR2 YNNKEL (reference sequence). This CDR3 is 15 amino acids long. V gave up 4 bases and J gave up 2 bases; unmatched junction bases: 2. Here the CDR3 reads CASSLAGVNTGELFF. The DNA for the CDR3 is TGTGCCAGCAGCCTAGCGGGAGTTAACACCGGGGAGCTGTTTTTT.

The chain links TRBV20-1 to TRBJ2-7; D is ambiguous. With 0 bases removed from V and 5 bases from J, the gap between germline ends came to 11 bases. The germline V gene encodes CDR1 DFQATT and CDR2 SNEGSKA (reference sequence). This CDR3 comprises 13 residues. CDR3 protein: CSARDPVVDEQYV. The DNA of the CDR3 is TGCAGTGCTAGAGATCCCGTCGTAGACGAGCAGTACGTC.